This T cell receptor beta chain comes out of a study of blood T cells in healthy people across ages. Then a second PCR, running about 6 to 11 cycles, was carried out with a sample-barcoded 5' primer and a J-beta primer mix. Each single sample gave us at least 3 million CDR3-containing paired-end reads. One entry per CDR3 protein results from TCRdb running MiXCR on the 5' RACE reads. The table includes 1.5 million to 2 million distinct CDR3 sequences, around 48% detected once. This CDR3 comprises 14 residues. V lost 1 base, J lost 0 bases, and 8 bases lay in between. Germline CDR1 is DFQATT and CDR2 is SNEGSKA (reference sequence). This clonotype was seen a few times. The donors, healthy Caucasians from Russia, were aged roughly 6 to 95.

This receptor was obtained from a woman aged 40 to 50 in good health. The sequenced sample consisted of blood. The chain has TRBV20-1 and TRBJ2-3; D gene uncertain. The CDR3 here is CSARGSFSTDTQYF. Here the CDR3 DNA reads TGCAGTGCTAGAGGCAGTTTTAGCACAGATACGCAGTATTTT.